The clone carrying this T cell receptor beta chain has a count of ten or more. Trimming removed 0 bases at V and 4 bases at J, with 12 bases between. The germline CDR1 and CDR2 sequences are SGHDN and FVKESK. The CDR3 has 16 amino acids. Amplification targeted TCR beta CDR3 regions from RNA transcripts. The HTBI set primed first-round TCR CDR3 RT-PCR. TCRdb used MiXCR to reprocess the multiplex PCR reads, holding one entry per CDR3 protein. Among about 200,000 distinct CDR3 sequences listed, around 17% were seen once. Absent ophthalmopathy progression within 18 months defined stable Graves' hyperthyroidism. This specimen comes from a study of T cells in Graves' hyperthyroidism and ophthalmopathy.

The receptor's source is a woman in her fifties or sixties with Graves' hyperthyroidism. The sample consisted of blood. This chain uses TRBV14 with TRBJ2-2, with a weak D call TRBD1 (5 bases). CDR3 nucleotides: TGTGCCAGCAGCCAAGATCTGGTCAGGGTCACCGGGGAGCTGTTTTTT. It codes for CASSQDLVRVTGELFF.